This T cell receptor (beta chain) was sequenced during a study of T cell responses to AZD1222 COVID-19 vaccine (dated by TCRdb to the early 2020s). Concerning the study at large: Because spike-specific TCR depth and breadth did not differ between the two schedules, AZD1222 recipients who got a second dose at roughly 4 weeks were pooled with those who got a second dose at roughly 12 weeks. A total of more than 230 trial participants underwent TCR sequencing, of whom about 200 had received two doses of AZD1222 and 26 had received two doses of the MenACWY control vaccine. Trial participants were enrolled by age into subgroups of 18-55, 56-69 and 70-plus years, and around 150, 28 and 57 TCR-sequenced participants, respectively, were included in these subgroups.

Reading the label with the study, this specimen's time point is: baseline before first vaccination. Vaccinee samples came from UK trials COV001 and COV002, including a single-blind randomized controlled phase 2/3 trial of AZD1222 (ChAdOx1 nCoV-19) in healthy adults. For TCRbeta chain sequencing, PBMC samples from trial participants were taken at day 0 and at day 28 after the second dose. What the study reported, not specific to this receptor: The vaccine-associated CD4 TCRs covered the entire spike protein, and the dominant responses fell in regions 160-218 and 743-854. After two AZD1222 doses, spike-specific TCR breadth and depth were significantly higher than at day 0 and than in MenACWY recipients. Because no samples from the day 14 peak response were available, repertoires could be characterized only after the peak T cell response. Participants were mostly white British, with more females than males. The authors suggested clonal diversity may have been underestimated. Epitopes outside the regions mutated in the B.1.351 and B.1.1.7 variants were reportedly recognized by nearly half of the unique spike-specific TCRs. Only five or six AZD1222 recipients were SARS-CoV-2 seropositive at baseline, limiting conclusions about previously exposed vaccinees. The 56-69-year group was small, and its depth increase did not reach significance, likely because of low power.

The CDR3 regions of human TCRbeta chains were subjected to immunosequencing. For the original study's pipeline: TCRs in the repertoires were compared against a reference library of SARS-CoV-2-specific TCRs that had been generated with the MIRA antigen-specificity platform. Breadth was defined as the fraction of unique TCRs that were SARS-CoV-2-associated. Depth was defined as the fraction of total T cells that were SARS-CoV-2-associated. Using the MIRA data, each spike-specific TCR was assigned both to the spike region to which the TCR was reactive and to a CD4 or CD8 class. Log10-transformed breadth and depth values were compared by one-way ANOVA with Sidak's multiple comparisons tests. TCRdb holds this immuneACCESS table with in-frame rearrangements only. Some clones are missing; in checked studies, unresolved V genes explain under half, and the rest has no known cause. V and J calls and clone size are copied from that table; D and trimming were computed from the DNA. In this sample the table shows over 110,000 clones, approximately 94% of which occur a single time. Clones ranked in the top ten supply approximately 5.3% of the sample.

The germline V gene encodes CDR1 SEHNR and CDR2 FQNEAQ (reference sequence). V drops 2 bases and J drops 5 bases, leaving 16 bases in between. Including cysteine and phenylalanine, the CDR3 has 15 amino acids. Of all the DNA, just the CDR3 is kept, 45 bases in frame from base 1. In the case of this clone: Its recognized antigen is unknown. One base away there is no much larger clone; base qualities are not given.

The TCR comes from an adult in good health. Sequencing used peripheral blood, obtained on day 0 of AZD1222 vaccination. The chain joins TRBV7-9 to TRBJ2-7, and possibly TRBD1, on 8 matching bases. The DNA sequence is given as TGTGCCAGCAGCTTAAAGAGACAGGGGAGGGACGAGCAGTACTTC. Translated, it gives CASSLKRQGRDEQYF. Joined to the reference TRBV7-9 and TRBJ2-7 proteins, this CDR3 gives the full variable domain: DTGVSQNPRHKITKRGQNVTFRCDPISEHNRLYWYRQTLGQGPEFLTYFQNEAQLEKSRLLSDRFSAERPKGSFSTLEIQRTEQGDSAMYLCASSLKRQGRDEQYFGPGTRLTVT.